This TCR beta chain was documented in a study of T cell responses to AZD1222 COVID-19 vaccine. Regarding the study as a whole: Repertoires were collected only later (after the peak T cell response had occurred). Nearly half of unique spike-specific TCRs reportedly avoided B.1.351 and B.1.1.7 mutated regions. Spike-specific TCR repertoires showed rising breadth and depth after two AZD1222 doses. The span of vaccine-associated CD4 TCRs extended across spike, with dominance at 160-218 and 743-854.

This clone has only one observation. The antigen is unknown. Here immunoSEQ multiplex PCR was the method, and the copy in TCRdb shows in-frame clones only, minus some. The sample holds around 140,000 clones, around 85% seen once. V shed 5 bases and J shed 5 bases, with 16 bases lying between them. The germline CDR1 and CDR2 sequences are SGHTA and FQGNSA. The CDR3 covers 14 residues. This receptor was taken from an adult who received the MenACWY meningococcal vaccine as a control. The chain has TRBV7-2 and TRBJ2-7, with no clear D. This sample comprised peripheral blood, obtained 28 days after the second dose of the MenACWY control vaccine. In nucleotides, the CDR3 is TGTGCCAGCAGCCTCACACAAGCCGTCAACGAGCAGTACTTC. Translating it yields CASSLTQAVNEQYF.